This T cell receptor beta chain was documented in a study of immune heterogeneity within non-small cell lung tumors. Worth noting for this clonotype: Its antigen is not identified. This is likely a read error, given that the CDR3 carries no conserved phenylalanine or tryptophan at its end. No DNA is shown, since the ends of the CDR3 on it are uncertain; the CDR3 is the one TCRdb lists.

Germline V gives CDR1 KGHDR, CDR2 SFDVKD. Both ends counted, the CDR3 spans 18 residues. Findings and caveats of the study: Local tumor mutational burden and local T-cell repertoire clonality showed a moderate significant correlation, R approximately 0.34.

The TCR beta CDR3 region underwent multiplex PCR amplification with 32 V and 13 J primers. From the multiplex PCR reads, TCRdb called clonotypes with MiXCR, one entry per CDR3 protein. Among fewer than 3,000 distinct CDR3 sequences listed, 25% were seen once. Bulk tumor genomic DNA, around 600 ng per sample, was the template. Surgery yielded several widely spaced biopsies per primary tumor. Patients underwent curative surgery for non-small cell lung cancer (untreated and newly diagnosed). The sequenced material came from lung tumor tissue. This TCR was sampled from a female donor with non-small cell lung cancer. The chain combines TRBV24-1 with TRBJ2-3; no check of the table's D call, TRBD1, against the DNA was made. CDR3 amino acids: CATSDPKGDPTYEQYFGP.